The rows below give T cell receptor beta chains drawn from one sample of a study of T cells in Graves' hyperthyroidism and ophthalmopathy. TCRdb independently ran MiXCR on the multiplex PCR reads; one entry per CDR3 protein. The repertoire holds 600,000 to 750,000 distinct CDR3 sequences, with around 15% as singletons. Specimen: blood. The receptor set was obtained from a middle-aged man with Graves' hyperthyroidism. Both conserved end residues are part of each CDR3. A D gene is named only where the DNA matches it firmly. Rows may omit the clone size; those that give it use once, few, many or a size class.

V gene,clone size,J gene,D gene,CDR3 protein,CDR3 DNA
TRBV10-3,many,TRBJ2-7,.,CAISEDPFYEQYF,TGTGCCATCAGTGAGGACCCCTTTTACGAGCAGTACTTC
TRBV28,few,TRBJ2-1,.,CASSLQRLNEQFF,TGTGCCAGCAGTTTACAGCGACTCAATGAGCAGTTCTTC
TRBV3-1,few,TRBJ1-4,.,CASSSRGHQNEKLFF,TGTGCCAGCAGCTCACGGGGACACCAAAATGAAAAACTGTTTTTT
TRBV5-1,few,TRBJ2-5,.,CASSTAAPQETQYF,TGCGCCAGCAGCACGGCGGCACCACAAGAGACCCAGTACTTC
TRBV28,many,TRBJ2-7,TRBD2,CASSLGRVWAGASEEQYF,TGTGCCAGCAGTTTAGGCAGGGTCTGGGCGGGAGCCTCGGAAGAGCAGTACTTC
TRBV5-6,.,TRBJ1-4,.,CASSPGLQFSTNEKLFF,TGTGCCAGCAGCCCGGGACTCCAATTCTCAACTAATGAAAAACTGTTTTTT
TRBV7-2,few,TRBJ2-5,TRBD1,CASSLRDRVVQETQYF,TGTGCCAGCAGCTTAAGAGACAGGGTTGTCCAAGAGACCCAGTACTTC
TRBV24-1,.,TRBJ2-3,TRBD1,CATSDLPRTGGTDTQYF,TGTGCCACCAGTGATTTGCCTCGGACAGGGGGCACAGATACGCAGTATTTT
TRBV20-1,many,TRBJ2-7,TRBD2,CSARAQSGTSGSTYEQYF,TGCAGTGCTAGAGCCCAATCCGGGACTAGCGGGAGCACCTACGAGCAGTACTTC
TRBV6-1,many,TRBJ2-7,.,CASSPTGGSYEQYF,TGTGCCAGCAGTCCGACAGGTGGATCCTACGAGCAGTACTTC
TRBV7-9,few,TRBJ2-7,TRBD2,CASSQTTSGSYEQYF,TGTGCCAGCAGCCAAACGACTAGCGGCAGTTACGAGCAGTATTTC
TRBV19,.,TRBJ2-7,.,CASSTGRDRYEQYF,TGTGCCAGTAGTACAGGACGAGACCGCTACGAGCAGTACTTC
TRBV5-1,many,TRBJ2-7,.,CASSTGQYEQYF,TGCGCCAGCAGCACTGGACAGTACGAGCAGTACTTC